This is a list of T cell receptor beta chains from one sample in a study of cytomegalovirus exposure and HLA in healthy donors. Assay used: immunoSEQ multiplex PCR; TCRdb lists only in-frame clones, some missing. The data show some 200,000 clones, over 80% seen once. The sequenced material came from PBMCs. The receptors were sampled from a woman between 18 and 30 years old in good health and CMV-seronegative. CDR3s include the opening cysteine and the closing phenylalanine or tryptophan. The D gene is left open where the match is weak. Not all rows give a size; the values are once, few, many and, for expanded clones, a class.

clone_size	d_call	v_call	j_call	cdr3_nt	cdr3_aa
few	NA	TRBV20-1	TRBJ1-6	TGCAGTGTGGGCAGATCTTCACCCCTCCACTTT	CSVGRSSPLHF
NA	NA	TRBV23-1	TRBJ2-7	TGCGCCAGCAGTCAATCTGACAGCTACGAGCAGTACTTC	CASSQSDSYEQYF
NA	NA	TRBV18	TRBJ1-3	TGTGCCAGCTCAACGCAACAGCAATTAGGAAACACCATATATTTT	CASSTQQQLGNTIYF
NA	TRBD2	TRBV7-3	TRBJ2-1	TGTGCCAGCAGCTTAGGCGGGAGGACCTACAATGAGCAGTTCTTC	CASSLGGRTYNEQFF
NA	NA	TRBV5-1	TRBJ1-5	TGCGCCAGCAGCTTGGAGACGGGTAATCAGCCCCAGCATTTT	CASSLETGNQPQHF
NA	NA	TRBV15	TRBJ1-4	TGTGCCACCAGCAGAGCCAGACTTTTGAGGGCTGATGAAAAACTGTTTTTT	CATSRARLLRADEKLFF
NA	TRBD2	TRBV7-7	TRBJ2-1	TGTGCCAGCAGCCCTCTGGGGCCTAGCGGGCCCGGGGATGAGCAGTTCTTC	CASSPLGPSGPGDEQFF
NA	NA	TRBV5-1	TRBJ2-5	TGCGCCAGCCAACGGCAGGGCGGCCAAGAGACCCAGTACTTC	CASQRQGGQETQYF
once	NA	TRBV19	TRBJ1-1	TGTGCCAGTAGTACCGCCGGGACACTGAACACTGAAGCTTTCTTT	CASSTAGTLNTEAFF
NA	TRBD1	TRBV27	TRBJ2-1	TGTGCCAGCAGTTTATTAGCAGGGGGCGGGAATGAGCAGTTCTTC	CASSLLAGGGNEQFF
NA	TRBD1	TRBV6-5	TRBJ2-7	TGTGCCAGCAGTTTGAAAAGGGGGCACGAGCAGTACTTC	CASSLKRGHEQYF
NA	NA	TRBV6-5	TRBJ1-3	TGTGCCAGCAGTTACGGGGGACTTGGTGGAAACACCATATATTTT	CASSYGGLGGNTIYF
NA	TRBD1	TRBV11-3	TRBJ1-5	TGTGCCAGCAGCTCTGGACAGGTAGGTAGGAGTCAGCCCCAGCATTTT	CASSSGQVGRSQPQHF
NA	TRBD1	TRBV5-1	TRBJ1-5	TGCGCCAGCAGCTCCCACAAGACAGGGGAAGGTGTTAGCAATCAGCCCCAGCATTTT	CASSSHKTGEGVSNQPQHF
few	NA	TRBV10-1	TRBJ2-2	TGCGCCAGCAGTGACAGGGCCGGGGAGCTGTTTTTT	CASSDRAGELFF
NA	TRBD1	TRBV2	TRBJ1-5	TGTGCCAGCAGTGAAACGGACAGGGTTGGCCAGCCCCAGCATTTT	CASSETDRVGQPQHF
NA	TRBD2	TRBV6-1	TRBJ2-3	TGTGCCAGCAGAATAGCGGGAGGGCCGGATACGCAGTATTTT	CASRIAGGPDTQYF
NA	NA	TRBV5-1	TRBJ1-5	TGCGCCAGCAGCTTGACCGGTAGCAATCAGCCCCAGCATTTT	CASSLTGSNQPQHF
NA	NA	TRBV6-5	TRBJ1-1	TGTGCCAGCAGTTTAAAAAACACTGAAGCTTTCTTT	CASSLKNTEAFF
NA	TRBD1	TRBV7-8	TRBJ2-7	TGTGCCAGCAGTTGGGACAGAGCCTACGAGCAGTACTTC	CASSWDRAYEQYF
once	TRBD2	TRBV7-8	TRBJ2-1	TGTGCCAGCAGCAATAGCGGGGATTACAATGAGCAGTTCTTC	CASSNSGDYNEQFF
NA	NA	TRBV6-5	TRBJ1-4	TGTGCCAGCAGTCCGGCGGAGCAGACGGGGAAACTGTTTTTT	CASSPAEQTGKLFF
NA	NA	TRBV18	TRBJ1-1	TGTGCCAGCTCACCCCTCCCGGACATAAACACTGAAGCTTTCTTT	CASSPLPDINTEAFF
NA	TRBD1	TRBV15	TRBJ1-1	TGTGCCACCAGCTGGACGGGACAGTCGAACACTGAAGCTTTCTTT	CATSWTGQSNTEAFF
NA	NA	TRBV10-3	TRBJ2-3	TGTGCCATCAAAAGAGGGTTGGGCACAGATACGCAGTATTTT	CAIKRGLGTDTQYF
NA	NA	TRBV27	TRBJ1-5	TGTGCCAGCAGTTTATCAGGGCGGGATCAGCCCCAGCATTTT	CASSLSGRDQPQHF
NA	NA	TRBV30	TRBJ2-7	TGTGCCTGTGCGAGGCAGCGCAACTACGAGCAGTACTTC	CACARQRNYEQYF
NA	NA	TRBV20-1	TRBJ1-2	TGCAGTGCTAGGAGTGACTATGGCTACACCTTC	CSARSDYGYTF
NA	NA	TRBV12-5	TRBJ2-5	TGTGCTAGTGGTTTTCTGGTAGCGGCGGTTGGAGAGACCCAGTACTTC	CASGFLVAAVGETQYF
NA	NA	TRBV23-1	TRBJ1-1	TGCGCCAGCAGTAGACGGAACAGGACTGAAGCTTTCTTT	CASSRRNRTEAFF
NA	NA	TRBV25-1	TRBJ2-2	TGTGCCAGCAGTGAATTGAGGCTCAACACCGGGGAGCTGTTTTTT	CASSELRLNTGELFF
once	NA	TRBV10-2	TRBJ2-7	TGCGCCAGCCTCAGCAGGGTTGCTTACGAGCAGTACTTC	CASLSRVAYEQYF
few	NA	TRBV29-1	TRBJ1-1	TGCAGCGTTGAAACAGGAGAAAACACTGAAGCTTTCTTT	CSVETGENTEAFF
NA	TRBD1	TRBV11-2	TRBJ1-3	TGTGCCAGCAGATACACAGGGGGGTCCTCTGGAAACACCATATATTTT	CASRYTGGSSGNTIYF
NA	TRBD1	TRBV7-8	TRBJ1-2	TGTGCCAGCTTGCCCTACTACAGGGGACGCACCACGATCTATGGCTACACCTTC	CASLPYYRGRTTIYGYTF
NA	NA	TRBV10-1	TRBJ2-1	TGCGCCAGCAGGCCCTTGGCTGGCGAGCAGTTCTTC	CASRPLAGEQFF
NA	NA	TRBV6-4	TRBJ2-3	TGTGCCAGCAGTGACTCAACCTCACTCACAGATACGCAGTATTTT	CASSDSTSLTDTQYF
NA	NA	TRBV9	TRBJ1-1	TGTGCCAGCAGCGTAGGGGCGGGGGCGGTGAACACTGAAGCTTTCTTT	CASSVGAGAVNTEAFF
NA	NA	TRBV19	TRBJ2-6	TGTGCCAGTAGTATAAGTCAGGGAATACCCTCTGGGGCCAACGTCCTGACTTTC	CASSISQGIPSGANVLTF
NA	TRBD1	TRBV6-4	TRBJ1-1	TGTGCCAGCAGAGTACAGGGGGTGGCGAACACTGAAGCTTTCTTT	CASRVQGVANTEAFF
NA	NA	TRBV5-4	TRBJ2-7	TGTGCCAGCAGCCCTCCAGGGATTCAGGCCTACGAGCAGTACTTC	CASSPPGIQAYEQYF
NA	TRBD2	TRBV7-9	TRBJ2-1	TGTGCCAGCAGCCCTCCGGCTAGCGGGAGTGGAAATGAGCAGTTCTTC	CASSPPASGSGNEQFF